The next 3 T cell receptor beta chains were all read from a single sample in a study of blood T cell repertoires in COVID-19 (TCRdb year 2020). The library was built by means of the immunoSEQ multiplex PCR assay. Sourced from immuneACCESS, this table was stored by TCRdb with only in-frame sequences that have V and J called. A share of the clones is absent; for the studies checked, an unresolved V gene accounts for under half, and the remainder has no known explanation. The sample has more than 250,000 clones on record, about nine tenths of them singletons. The top ten constitute 1% of the sample. The sequenced material came from peripheral blood. These receptors were collected from a man aged 50-59 years with active or convalescent COVID-19.

This clone was observed a few times. This chain connects TRBV5-1 to TRBJ2-1; D perhaps matches TRBD2 (6 bases). The V and J ends lost 4 bases and 6 bases respectively, with 20 bases between them. Germline assignment: CDR1 SGHRS and CDR2 YFSETQ. The CDR3 is 16 residues long. The CDR3 sequence: CASSPIPGARGNEQFF. CDR3 bases: TGCGCCAGCAGCCCAATTCCGGGAGCGCGGGGCAATGAGCAGTTCTTC.

The chain has TRBV15 and TRBJ1-1, with 11 bases matching TRBD1. The germline V gene encodes CDR1 LNHNV and CDR2 YYDKDF (reference sequence). The CDR3 consists of 18 residues. V trimming: 0 bases; J trimming: 4 bases; junction bases outside the gene matches: 10. The CDR3 DNA reads TGTGCCACCAGCAGAGACCGAGGGACAGGGGGACGGGGCACTGAAGCTTTCTTT. Translated, it gives CATSRDRGTGGRGTEAFF.

The rearrangement uses TRBV3-1 (or the pseudogene TRBV3-2) and TRBJ2-5, with 12 bases matching TRBD2. Germline V gives CDR1 LGHDT, CDR2 YNNKEL (reference sequence). V lost 1 base to trimming and J lost 4 bases; unmatched junction nucleotides: 4. The CDR3 totals 16 residues. CDR3 nucleotide sequence: TGTGCCAGCAGCCAAGGGGCTAGCGGGGGGGTAGAGACCCAGTACTTC. Residues: CASSQGASGGVETQYF.